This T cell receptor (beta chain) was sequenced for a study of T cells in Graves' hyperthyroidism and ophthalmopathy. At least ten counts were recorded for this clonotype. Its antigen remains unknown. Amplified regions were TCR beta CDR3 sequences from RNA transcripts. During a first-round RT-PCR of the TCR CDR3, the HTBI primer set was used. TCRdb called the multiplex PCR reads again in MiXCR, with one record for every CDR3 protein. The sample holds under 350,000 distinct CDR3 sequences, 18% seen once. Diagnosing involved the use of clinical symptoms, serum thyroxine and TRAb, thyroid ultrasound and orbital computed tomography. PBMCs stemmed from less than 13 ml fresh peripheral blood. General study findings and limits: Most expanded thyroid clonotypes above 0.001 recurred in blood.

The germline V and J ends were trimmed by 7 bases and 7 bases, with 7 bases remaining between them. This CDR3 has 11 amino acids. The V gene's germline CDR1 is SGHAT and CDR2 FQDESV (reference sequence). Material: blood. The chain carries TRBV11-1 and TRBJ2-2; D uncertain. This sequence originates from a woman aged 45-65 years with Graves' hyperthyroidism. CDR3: CASTKSGELFF. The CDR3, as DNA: TGTGCCAGCACCAAGAGCGGGGAGCTGTTTTTT.